Sequencing of this T cell receptor beta chain was carried out in a study of OX40 agonist ivuxolimab in advanced cancers. The wider study: Of mixed ages from about 23 to 85 and averaging about 56 years, the group was approximately 84% male. It was permissible to have had prior anti-PD-1, anti-PD-L1 or anti-CTLA-4 therapy, and about 40% had some. Partial response was recorded in three patients: one hepatocellular carcinoma and two cutaneous melanoma cases.

TCRdb keeps only in-frame clones here, not all; method: immunoSEQ multiplex PCR. The sample has tens of thousands of clones, roughly four fifths seen once. Source: CD4+ or CD8+ T cells sorted from blood, taken in a trial of the OX40 agonist ivuxolimab. The sequence derives from an adult with an advanced solid tumor such as melanoma, head and neck, liver or kidney cancer.

The CDR3 nucleotides are TGTGCCAGCAGCCCGGGACTAGCGGGAGGCCATATTGTCTACGAGCAGTACTTC. This translates into CASSPGLAGGHIVYEQYF. The chain joins TRBV7-2 to TRBJ2-7; 15 bases agree with TRBD2. The CDR3 spans 18 residues. Per germline, CDR1 SGHTA and CDR2 FQGNSA. V lost 5 bases to trimming and J lost 3 bases; unmatched junction nucleotides: 11.